This TCR beta chain appears in the sequencing data of a study of cytomegalovirus exposure and HLA in healthy donors. Turning to the study itself: Ancestry clustering placed around 81% of roughly 400 genotyped donors in the Caucasian-associated cluster. Study conclusions and caveats: There were a few CMV-associated chains whose specificity for CMV antigens was confirmed in vitro.

CDR3 length equals 14 residues. Trimming took off 2 bases at V and 2 bases at J, with 10 bases between the two ends. Per germline, CDR1 MNHEY and CDR2 SVGAGI. About this clone itself: Antigen: not known. The sample contains more than one DNA sequence encoding this CDR3.

The PCR used 60 Vbeta and 13 Jbeta primers. Only in-frame clones appear in the TCRdb table, and some are missing; sequencing was by immunoSEQ multiplex PCR. The sample includes 180,000 or so clones, around 70% seen only once; the top ten take about 2.7%. This TCR came from a male donor in good health and CMV-seronegative. This chain connects TRBV6-5 to TRBJ2-7; weak D call: TRBD1 (7 bases). Sample: PBMCs. CDR3 in DNA: TGTGCCAGCAGTTACGGAGGGGGCCCCTACGAGCAGTACTTC. This gives the protein CASSYGGGPYEQYF.